The rows below give T cell receptor beta chains drawn from one sample of a study of vaccination and CD4 T cells after COVID-19. Their cognate antigens are unknown. TCRdb used MiXCR to reprocess the PCR reads, holding one entry per CDR3 protein. Here the sample spans thousands of distinct CDR3 sequences, about 50% being singletons. Sequencing used CD4+ T cells from blood, cultured in vitro. The receptor set was obtained from a human donor who had recovered from COVID-19. Both conserved end residues are trimmed from each CDR3.

TRBV7-2,TRBJ1-5,ASGLGTGAQPQH
TRBV10-3,TRBJ2-1,AISESTSGRANEQF
TRBV4-3,TRBJ1-5,ASSQGTGQYQPQH
TRBV24-1,TRBJ2-3,ATNPGPPGPDTQY
TRBV12-3/TRBV12-4,TRBJ2-5,ASSFTTGTGETQY
TRBV6-1,TRBJ1-6,ASSARTGLALH
TRBV21-1,TRBJ1-1,ASSLLRQLEAF
TRBV28,TRBJ1-5,ASSTSDGLNQPQH
TRBV19,TRBJ1-5,ASSDPRGIQPQH
TRBV19,TRBJ1-1,ASSIGGLPQEAF
TRBV30,TRBJ1-2,ASPPAGQGIGYT
TRBV20-1,TRBJ1-1,SARGLGRNTEAF
TRBV20-1,TRBJ2-5,SATVGRNQETQY
TRBV2,TRBJ2-6,ASSGGTGGVSGANVLT
TRBV20-1,TRBJ1-1,SARDYGGNTEAF
TRBV10-1,TRBJ2-1,ASSEMQGRGEQF
TRBV2,TRBJ2-3,ASSSNRDTDTQY
TRBV6-1,TRBJ2-2,ASTGTSGRASTGELF
TRBV12-5,TRBJ2-5,ASGLVPSIAGGQETQY
TRBV7-8,TRBJ1-5,ASTPDRRDNQPQH
TRBV10-3,TRBJ1-5,AISLDGDQPQH
TRBV2,TRBJ1-1,ASRDRASNTEAF
TRBV10-3,TRBJ2-3,AISENRALTDTQY
TRBV6-1,TRBJ2-3,ATRQTSGTDTQY
TRBV12-3/TRBV12-4,TRBJ1-2,ASGSNGYT
TRBV5-1,TRBJ1-1,ASSLDLGTGESRGAF
TRBV25-1,TRBJ1-3,ASSEFQGELRGNTIY
TRBV12-3/TRBV12-4,TRBJ1-5,ASKGQGGNQPQH
TRBV20-1,TRBJ2-5,SARGGRKPNSQETQY
TRBV6-1,TRBJ1-5,ASRDRVGNNQPQH
TRBV9,TRBJ1-2,ASSASGTSGGYT